This TCR beta chain was observed in a study of CDR3 diversity in severe acne. This clonotype occurred a few times. This CDR3 region has 15 residues. Germline-derived CDR1 and CDR2 are MNHEY and SVGAGI. The V gene end was trimmed by 2 bases and the J gene end by 4 bases; junction bases not matched to a gene: 5. TCRdb recomputed calls from the PCR reads with MiXCR, one row per CDR3 protein. The repertoire includes more than 85,000 distinct CDR3 sequences, approximately 52% of them detected once, and 10% sits in the top ten. The clonotype was recovered from a male donor in good health, serving as a control. The chain combines TRBV6-5 with TRBJ1-2; TRBD1 aligns across 9 bases. The source material was blood. DNA for the CDR3: TGTGCCAGCAGTTACCGGACAGGGGCGGGCTATGGCTACACCTTC. Its protein is CASSYRTGAGYGYTF.